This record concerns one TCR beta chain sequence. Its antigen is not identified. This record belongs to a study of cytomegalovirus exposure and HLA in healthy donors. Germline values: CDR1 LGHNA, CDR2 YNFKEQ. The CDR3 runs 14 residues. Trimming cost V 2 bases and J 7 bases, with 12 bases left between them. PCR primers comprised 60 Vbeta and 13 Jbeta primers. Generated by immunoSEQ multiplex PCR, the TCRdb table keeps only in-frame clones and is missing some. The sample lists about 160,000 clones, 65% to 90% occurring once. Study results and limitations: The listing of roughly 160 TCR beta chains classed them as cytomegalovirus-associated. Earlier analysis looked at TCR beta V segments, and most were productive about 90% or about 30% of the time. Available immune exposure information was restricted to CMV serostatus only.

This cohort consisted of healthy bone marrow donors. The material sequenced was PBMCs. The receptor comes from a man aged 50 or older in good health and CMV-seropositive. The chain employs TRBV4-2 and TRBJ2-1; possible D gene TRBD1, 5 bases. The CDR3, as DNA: TGTGCCAGCAGCCAACAACAGGACGGAAATGAGCAGTTCTTC. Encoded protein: CASSQQQDGNEQFF.